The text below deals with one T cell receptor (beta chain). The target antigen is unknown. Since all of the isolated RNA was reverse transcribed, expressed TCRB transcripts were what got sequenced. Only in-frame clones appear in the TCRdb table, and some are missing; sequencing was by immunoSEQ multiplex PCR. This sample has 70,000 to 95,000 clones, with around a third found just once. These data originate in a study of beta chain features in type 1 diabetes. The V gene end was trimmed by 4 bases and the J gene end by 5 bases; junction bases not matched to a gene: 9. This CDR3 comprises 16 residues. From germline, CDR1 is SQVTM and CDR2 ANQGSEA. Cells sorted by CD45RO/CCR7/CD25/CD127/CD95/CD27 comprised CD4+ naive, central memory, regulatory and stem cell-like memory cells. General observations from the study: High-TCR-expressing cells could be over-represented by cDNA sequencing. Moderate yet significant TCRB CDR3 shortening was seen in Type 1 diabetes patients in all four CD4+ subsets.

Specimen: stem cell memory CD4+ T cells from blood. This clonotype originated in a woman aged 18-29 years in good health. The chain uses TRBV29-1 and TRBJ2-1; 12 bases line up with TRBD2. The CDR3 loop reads CSVVGGTSGYDNEQFF. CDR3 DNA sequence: TGCAGCGTTGTAGGAGGGACTAGCGGGTACGACAATGAGCAGTTCTTC.